This T cell receptor (beta chain) is from a study of vaccination and CD4 T cells after COVID-19. Turning to the study itself: The post-COVID sampling time was a median about 95 days after diagnosis, ranging from 35 to 161. The authors exposed cells to overlapping spike peptides derived from SARS-CoV-2, HCoV-NL63, HCoV-OC43 and HCoV-229E.

Treatment here: roughly 10-day PBMC culture with coronavirus spike peptide pools or control peptides (ViraFEST assay). ViraFEST sequenced TCRs after peptide-pool expansion of antigen-specific T cells. The CDR3 consists of 16 residues. The ends lost 5 bases at V and 0 bases at J; junction bases unmatched: 10. Germline assignment: CDR1 LNHDA and CDR2 SQIVND (reference sequence). With the Oncomine TCR Beta short-read assay, DNA from cultured CD4+ T cells was sequenced. Each CDR3 protein is one row after TCRdb ran MiXCR on the PCR reads. Among approximately 12,000 distinct CDR3 sequences listed, approximately 58% were seen once. This clonotype turned up a few times. Its antigen is not known.

The sequencing here drew on CD4+ T cells from blood, cultured in vitro, taken before SARS-CoV-2 vaccination. The receptor was derived from a human donor who had recovered from COVID-19. The chain has TRBV19 and TRBJ2-7; 7 bases fit TRBD1. CDR3 residues: CASSVAGGTHSYEQYF. DNA for the CDR3: TGTGCCAGTAGTGTGGCAGGGGGTACCCACTCCTACGAGCAGTACTTC.